Listed here are 27 T cell receptor beta chains from one sample, sequenced in a study of cytomegalovirus exposure and HLA in healthy donors. PCR primers comprised 60 Vbeta and 13 Jbeta primers. Generated by immunoSEQ multiplex PCR, the TCRdb table keeps only in-frame clones and is missing some. The data show around 130,000 clones, 80% seen once. The material sequenced was PBMCs. The receptor set was obtained from a human donor in good health.

V gene TRBV6-6 combines with J gene TRBJ2-3, with 8 bases lining up with TRBD2. V dropped 9 bases and J dropped 1; count of bases not matched to a gene: 6. Germline V CDR1 and CDR2: MNHNY, SVGAGI (reference sequence). The CDR3 loop spans 14 amino acids. The CDR3 DNA reads as TGTGCCAGTTGCGAGCGGGGGCGCACAGATACGCAGTATTTT. It encodes CASCERGRTDTQYF.

The chain employs TRBV4-1 and TRBJ1-2, with no clear D. V was pared by 0 bases and J by 5 bases, with 10 bases between. The germline V gene has CDR1 MGHRA and CDR2 YSYEKL. The CDR3 has 14 residues. The CDR3 sequence is CASSQDRGGYGYTF. CDR3 DNA: TGCGCCAGCAGCCAAGATCGCGGCGGTTATGGCTACACCTTC.

This clone has only one observation. The CDR3 loop is CASSFLSRTGELFF. CDR3 DNA: TGCGCCAGCAGCTTTCTTTCTAGGACCGGGGAGCTGTTTTTT. The chain is built from TRBV5-1 and TRBJ2-2; D unclear. The V and J ends lost 2 bases and 5 bases respectively, with 10 bases between them. The CDR3 is 14 amino acids. The germline V gene has CDR1 SGHRS and CDR2 YFSETQ.

This chain links TRBV7-9 with TRBJ2-7, with a tentative D call TRBD2 (5 bases). Germline V CDR1 and CDR2: SEHNR, FQNEAQ (reference sequence). This CDR3 is 13 amino acids long. Trimming removed 0 bases at V and 5 bases at J, with 8 bases between. This CDR3 is CASSLAIGNEQYF. DNA for the CDR3: TGTGCCAGCAGCTTAGCTATCGGGAACGAGCAGTACTTC.

The chain joins TRBV4-1 to TRBJ2-3, with a possible D match to TRBD2 (5 bases). The CDR3 sequence is 15 residues long. Germline V gene sequence: CDR1 MGHRA, CDR2 YSYEKL. Trimming took 1 base from V and 4 from J, leaving 12 bases between them. CDR3 nucleotides: TGCGCCAGCAGCCAAGTCCGGGATTTTGCAGATACGCAGTATTTT. Translating it yields CASSQVRDFADTQYF.

This chain joins TRBV11-2 and TRBJ1-4; D is unresolved. CDR1 is SGHAT, CDR2 FQNNGV, per germline. The CDR3 contains 14 residues. V lost 6 bases and J 0 bases, leaving 8 bases between the germline ends. CDR3 in DNA: TGTGCCAGCAGAGCGGAGCCAACTAATGAAAAACTGTTTTTT. It codes for CASRAEPTNEKLFF.

The DNA of the CDR3 is TGTGCCAGTAGTATAACCCTAGTCTTGGACAGCCTCTCTGGGGCCAACGTCCTGACTTTC. This codes for CASSITLVLDSLSGANVLTF. V and J are TRBV19 and TRBJ2-6; a possible D gene is TRBD1 (6 bases). This CDR3 has 20 amino acids. Germline V gives CDR1 LNHDA, CDR2 SQIVND (reference sequence). V was clipped by 2 bases and J by 0 bases, with 20 bases between them.

The chain is built from TRBV23-1 and TRBJ2-7, with 14 bases aligning to TRBD2. TRBV23-1 is flagged as an ORF with uncertain function. J gave up 5 bases and V 4 bases, and 7 bases lay outside the gene matches. This CDR3 spans 16 amino acids. CDR3: CASSRDKTSGGDEQYF. The CDR3, as DNA: TGCGCCAGCAGTCGGGACAAGACTAGCGGGGGGGACGAGCAGTACTTC.

As for this clone: One junction end does not reproduce the germline sequence, and a read error may be involved. The chain carries TRBV7-7 and TRBJ2-5; D is possibly TRBD2 (6 bases). There are 15 residues in the CDR3. Germline lookup yields CDR1 SSHAT and CDR2 FNYEAQ (reference sequence). CDR3 DNA sequence: TGTGCTAGCAGCTCAATCTTGGGGGGACAAGAGACCCAGTACTTC. Translation: CASSSILGGQETQYF. Full variable domain (missing parts from reference TRBV7-7 and TRBJ2-5): GAGVSQSPRYKVTKRGQDVTLRCDPISSHATLYWYQQALGQGPEFLTYFNYEAQPDKSGLPSDRFSAERPEGSISTLTIQRTEQRDSAMYRCASSSILGGQETQYFGPGTRLLVL.

This clone has a handful of counts. The rearrangement joins TRBV6-4 to TRBJ2-1; TRBD2 aligns across 11 bases. Looked up from germline, CDR1 is MRHNA and CDR2 is SNTAGT. Unmatched junction bases numbered 6, after V lost 3 bases and J lost 8 bases. This CDR3 comprises 15 residues. The CDR3 sequence: CASSETSGGYDEQFF. As DNA, the CDR3 is TGTGCCAGCAGTGAAACTAGCGGGGGATACGATGAGCAGTTCTTC.

This CDR3 is CASTTHEGDRPTDTQYF. CDR3 bases: TGTGCCAGCACAACCCATGAGGGGGACAGACCCACAGATACGCAGTATTTT. This sequence joins TRBV5-6 and TRBJ2-3; the match to TRBD1 covers 7 bases. V shed 6 bases and J 2 bases; nucleotides not matched to a gene: 15. The CDR3 spans 17 residues. Germline lookup yields CDR1 SGHDT and CDR2 YYEEEE.

The chain recombines TRBV6-1 with TRBJ1-2, with D possibly TRBD1 on 5 matching bases. V lost 0 bases and J 1 base, leaving 15 bases between the germline ends. The CDR3 is made up of 17 amino acids. CDR1 is MNHNS, CDR2 SASEGT, per germline. This CDR3 reads CASSEALREGLNYGYTF. The CDR3 DNA follows: TGTGCCAGCAGTGAAGCGCTTCGGGAGGGGCTTAACTATGGCTACACCTTC.

The chain links TRBV7-8 to TRBJ1-6; D is undetermined. CDR3 size: 16 residues. V lost 5 bases to trimming and J lost 0 bases, with 11 bases between them. Looked up from germline, CDR1 is SGHVS and CDR2 is FQNEAQ. The CDR3 sequence: CASSPIASSYNSPLHF. DNA for the CDR3: TGTGCCAGCAGCCCCATAGCGAGCTCCTATAATTCACCCCTCCACTTT.

The rearrangement joins TRBV7-9 to TRBJ1-2; TRBD1 matches 7 bases. Looked up from germline, CDR1 is SEHNR and CDR2 is FQNEAQ (reference sequence). The CDR3 sequence is 15 residues long. J gave up 8 bases and V 3 bases, and 12 bases lay outside the gene matches. The CDR3 loop reads CASSLAQGQAGGYTF. The CDR3 DNA sequence: TGTGCCAGCAGCTTGGCCCAAGGACAGGCAGGCGGCTACACCTTC.

The chain joins TRBV6-1 to TRBJ1-2, with TRBD1 matching 10 bases. The CDR3 extends over 15 amino acids. V lost 2 bases to trimming and J lost 5 bases; unmatched junction nucleotides: 5. The germline gives CDR1 MNHNS, CDR2 SASEGT. This CDR3 is CASSEWDRGDYGYTF. The DNA of the CDR3 is TGTGCCAGCAGTGAATGGGACAGGGGTGATTATGGCTACACCTTC.

The genes are TRBV7-9 and TRBJ2-5, with 7 bases matching TRBD1. The CDR3 length is 14 residues. With 5 bases clipped from V and 5 bases from J, the junction kept 8 bases outside the gene matches. Germline CDR1 SEHNR, CDR2 FQNEAQ (reference sequence). The CDR3 nucleotides read TGTGCCAGCAGCAAACGGGACAGAGGGGAGACCCAGTACTTC. Translation: CASSKRDRGETQYF.

This rearrangement joins TRBV7-6 to TRBJ2-5; the match to TRBD2 covers 8 bases. The CDR3 consists of 14 residues. V shed 3 bases and J 4 bases; nucleotides not matched to a gene: 4. Germline lookup yields CDR1 SGHVS and CDR2 FNYEAQ. CDR3 loop: CASSFGGARETQYF. CDR3 nucleotide sequence: TGTGCCAGCAGCTTCGGGGGGGCCCGAGAGACCCAGTACTTC.

The chain carries TRBV18 and TRBJ1-3, with D perhaps matching TRBD1 (6 bases). The germline V and J ends were trimmed by 4 bases and 0 bases, with 13 bases remaining between them. Germline V gene sequence: CDR1 KGHSH, CDR2 LQKENI. This CDR3 comprises 16 residues. The CDR3 bases are TGTGCCAGCTCACTGACCCGACAGGACTCTGGAAACACCATATATTTT. Protein sequence: CASSLTRQDSGNTIYF.

The chain has TRBV10-1 and TRBJ1-4, with no clear D. The germline gives CDR1 WNHNN, CDR2 SYGVQD (reference sequence). The germline V and J ends were trimmed by 9 bases and 0 bases, with 8 bases remaining between them. This CDR3 is built from 13 residues. The CDR3 spells CAREGSTNEKLFF. CDR3 sequence (DNA): TGCGCCAGGGAGGGATCAACTAATGAAAAACTGTTTTTT.

V gene TRBV4-1 combines with J gene TRBJ2-1; D remains ambiguous. V was clipped by 3 bases and J by 2 bases, with 14 bases between them. The CDR3 length is 16 residues. Germline V lookup: CDR1 MGHRA, CDR2 YSYEKL. The CDR3 region is CASSHVNSIAYNEQFF. Here the CDR3 DNA reads TGCGCCAGCAGCCATGTAAACAGTATTGCCTACAATGAGCAGTTCTTC.

The J gene is TRBJ2-5, the V gene TRBV6-5, with D possibly matching TRBD1 (5 bases). Germline CDR1 MNHEY, CDR2 SVGAGI. This CDR3 is built from 14 residues. The V gene lost 7 bases and the J gene lost 2 bases, with 14 bases spanning the gap. This CDR3 reads CASTQGAKQETQYF. In DNA form, the CDR3 reads TGTGCCAGCACCCAAGGGGCGAAGCAAGAGACCCAGTACTTC.

The chain couples TRBV19 to TRBJ2-3, with TRBD2 as a possible D gene (5 bases). Looked up from germline, CDR1 is LNHDA and CDR2 is SQIVND (reference sequence). V was cut by 2 bases and J by 3 bases, with 18 bases left in between. This CDR3 comprises 17 residues. The CDR3 sequence: CASSINTGVNQTDTQYF. The CDR3 DNA reads as TGTGCCAGTAGTATAAATACCGGGGTCAACCAAACAGATACGCAGTATTTT.

This chain connects TRBV15 to TRBJ2-7; D unclear. The V end was cut by 6 bases, the J end by 3 bases, with 9 bases between. This CDR3 is built from 12 residues. Germline CDR1 is LNHNV and CDR2 is YYDKDF (reference sequence). This chain's CDR3 is CATSNGVYEQYF. Written as DNA, the CDR3 is TGTGCCACCAGTAATGGAGTCTACGAGCAGTACTTC.

CDR3 amino acids: CASSERRNRPPYEQYF. CDR3 sequence (DNA): TGTGCCAGCAGTGAAAGGAGAAACCGCCCCCCCTACGAGCAGTACTTC. The chain combines TRBV6-1 with TRBJ2-7, with unresolved D. V was clipped by 2 bases and J by 2 bases, with 16 bases between them. The CDR3 runs 16 residues. CDR1 MNHNS and CDR2 SASEGT come from the germline V gene.

The chain joins TRBV28 to TRBJ2-7; 10 bases fit TRBD1. V gave up 4 bases and J gave up 4 bases; unmatched junction bases: 16. The CDR3 sequence is 18 residues long. Germline loops: CDR1 MDHEN, CDR2 SYDVKM. The CDR3 sequence is CASSSFIPSGTGVYEQYF. The CDR3 DNA follows: TGTGCCAGCAGTTCCTTCATCCCATCCGGGACAGGGGTGTACGAGCAGTACTTC.

This chain links TRBV29-1 with TRBJ2-7; D is unclear. CDR1 is SQVTM and CDR2 is ANQGSEA in the germline V gene. CDR3 length equals 13 residues. The V end was cut by 3 bases, the J end by 4 bases, with 13 bases between. This chain's CDR3 is CSVDAPPGYEQYF. In DNA, the CDR3 is TGCAGCGTTGACGCTCCTCCCGGGTACGAGCAGTACTTC.

CDR3 sequence: CASAPDRTYGYTF. The CDR3 coding sequence is TGTGCCAGTGCCCCGGACAGGACCTATGGCTACACCTTC. This rearrangement joins TRBV27 to TRBJ1-2; 7 positions match TRBD1. Germline lookup yields CDR1 MNHEY and CDR2 SMNVEV (reference sequence). The CDR3 consists of 13 residues. The V gene end was trimmed by 9 bases and the J gene end by 4 bases; junction bases not matched to a gene: 8.